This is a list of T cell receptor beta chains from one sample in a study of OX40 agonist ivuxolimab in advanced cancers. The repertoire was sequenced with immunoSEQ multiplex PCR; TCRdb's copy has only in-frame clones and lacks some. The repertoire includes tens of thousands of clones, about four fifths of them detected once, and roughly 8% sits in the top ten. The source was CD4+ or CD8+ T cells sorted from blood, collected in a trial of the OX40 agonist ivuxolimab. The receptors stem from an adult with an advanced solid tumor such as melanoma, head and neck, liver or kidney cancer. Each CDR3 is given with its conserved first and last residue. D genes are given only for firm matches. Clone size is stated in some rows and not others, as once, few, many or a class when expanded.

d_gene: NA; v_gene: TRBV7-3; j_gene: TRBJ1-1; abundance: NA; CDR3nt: TGTGCCAGCAGTCCCGGGGCCCTAGGGAAGAACACTGAAGCTTTCTTT; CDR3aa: CASSPGALGKNTEAFF
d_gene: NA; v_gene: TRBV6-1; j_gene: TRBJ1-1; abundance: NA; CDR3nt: TGTGCCAGCCTGAGTGGATTCATGAACACTGAAGCTTTCTTT; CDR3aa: CASLSGFMNTEAFF
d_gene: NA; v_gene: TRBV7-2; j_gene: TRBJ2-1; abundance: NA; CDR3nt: TGTGCCAGCAGCTTAGGAAACGGGAGATACAATGAGCAGTTCTTC; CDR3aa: CASSLGNGRYNEQFF
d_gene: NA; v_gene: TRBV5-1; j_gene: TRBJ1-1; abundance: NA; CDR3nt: TGCGCCAGCAGCGGGGGGCTGATTAACACTGAAGCTTTCTTT; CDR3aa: CASSGGLINTEAFF
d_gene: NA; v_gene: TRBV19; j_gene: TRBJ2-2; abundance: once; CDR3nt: TGTGCCAGTAGTATCCGGAGAGCTGGAAACACCGGGGAGCTGTTTTTT; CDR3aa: CASSIRRAGNTGELFF
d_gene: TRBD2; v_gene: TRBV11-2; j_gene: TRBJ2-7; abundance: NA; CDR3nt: TGTGCCAGCAAGAATACGACAGCGGGAGTCAACGAGCAGTACTTC; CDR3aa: CASKNTTAGVNEQYF
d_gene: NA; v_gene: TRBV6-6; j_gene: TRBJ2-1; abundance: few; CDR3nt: TGTGCCAGCAGTTACGGGGTTTCGGAGCAGTTCTTC; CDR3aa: CASSYGVSEQFF
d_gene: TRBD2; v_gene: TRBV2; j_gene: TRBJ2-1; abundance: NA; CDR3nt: TGTGCCAGCAGACCGACTAGCGGCCACAATGAGCAGTTCTTC; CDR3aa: CASRPTSGHNEQFF
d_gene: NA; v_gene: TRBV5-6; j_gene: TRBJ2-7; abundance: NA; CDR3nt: TGTGCCAGCAGCTTGGTCGCGAGGACCCTCGGGGAGCAGTACTTC; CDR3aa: CASSLVARTLGEQYF
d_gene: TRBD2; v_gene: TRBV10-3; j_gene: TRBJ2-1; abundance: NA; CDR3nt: TGTGCCATCAGTGAGTCACGCGGGGGTTACAATGAGCAGTTCTTC; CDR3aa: CAISESRGGYNEQFF
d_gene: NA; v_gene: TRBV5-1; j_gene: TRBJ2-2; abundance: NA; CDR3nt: TGCGCCAGCAGCTCCCGTCTAGGGGCCAACACCGGGGAGCTGTTTTTT; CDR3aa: CASSSRLGANTGELFF
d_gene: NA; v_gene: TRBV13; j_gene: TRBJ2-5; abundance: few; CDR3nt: TGTGCCAGCAGCTTCCAAGAGACCCAGTACTTC; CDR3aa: CASSFQETQYF
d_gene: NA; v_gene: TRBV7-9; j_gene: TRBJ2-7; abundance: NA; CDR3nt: TGTGCCAGCAGCTCACGGACAGAATCCTACGAGCAGTACTTC; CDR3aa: CASSSRTESYEQYF
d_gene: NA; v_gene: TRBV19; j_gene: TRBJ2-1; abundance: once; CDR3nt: TGTGCCAGTAGTATAGCGCGGGGCGTCTCCTACAATGAGCAGTTCTTC; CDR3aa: CASSIARGVSYNEQFF
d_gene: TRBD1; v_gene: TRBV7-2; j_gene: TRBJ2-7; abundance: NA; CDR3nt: TGTGCCAGCAGCCCAAGACAGGGAAGCGACGAGCAGTACTTC; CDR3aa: CASSPRQGSDEQYF
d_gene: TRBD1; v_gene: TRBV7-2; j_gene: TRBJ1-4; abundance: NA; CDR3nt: TGTGCCAGCAGCTTTACAGGGGGATGGAATGAAAAACTGTTTTTT; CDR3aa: CASSFTGGWNEKLFF
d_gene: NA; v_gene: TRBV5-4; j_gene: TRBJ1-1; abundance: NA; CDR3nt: TGTGCCAGCAGCCCCTCGGGAGACCGTGAAGCTTTCTTT; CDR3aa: CASSPSGDREAFF
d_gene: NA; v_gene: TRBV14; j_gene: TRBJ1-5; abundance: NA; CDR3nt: TGTGCCAGCAGCCAAAAAAAAGACAGTATATTCAATCAGCCCCAGCATTTT; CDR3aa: CASSQKKDSIFNQPQHF
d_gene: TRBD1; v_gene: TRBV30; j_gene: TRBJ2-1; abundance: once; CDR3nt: TGTGCCTGGAGTCTGGACAGGGTGTCCTACAATGAGCAGTTCTTC; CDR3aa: CAWSLDRVSYNEQFF
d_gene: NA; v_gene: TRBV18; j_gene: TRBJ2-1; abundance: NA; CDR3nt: TGTGCCAGCTCACCAGGAAAGGGCAATGAGCAGTTCTTC; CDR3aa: CASSPGKGNEQFF
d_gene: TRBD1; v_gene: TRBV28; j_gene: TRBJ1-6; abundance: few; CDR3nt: TGTGCCAGCAGTCGTACCGGGACAGGGGTTTCACCCCTCCACTTT; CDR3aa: CASSRTGTGVSPLHF
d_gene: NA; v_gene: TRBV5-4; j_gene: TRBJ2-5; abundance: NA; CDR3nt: TGTGCCAGCAGCGGCCAAGGGGGTTTCGAGACCCAGTACTTC; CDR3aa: CASSGQGGFETQYF
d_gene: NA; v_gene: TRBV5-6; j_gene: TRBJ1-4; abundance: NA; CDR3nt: TGTGCCAGCAGCTCGGTACACAGGAGTTCAACTAATGAAAAACTGTTTTTT; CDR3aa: CASSSVHRSSTNEKLFF
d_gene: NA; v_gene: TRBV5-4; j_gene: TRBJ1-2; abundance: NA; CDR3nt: TGTGCCAGCAGCTTGGTTCAGGGGCCGCCTCTCGGCTACACCTTC; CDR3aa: CASSLVQGPPLGYTF
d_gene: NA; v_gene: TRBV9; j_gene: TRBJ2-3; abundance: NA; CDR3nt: TGTGCCAGCAGCGCAAATTTGGACGGGGTCTTCACAGATACGCAGTATTTT; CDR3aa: CASSANLDGVFTDTQYF
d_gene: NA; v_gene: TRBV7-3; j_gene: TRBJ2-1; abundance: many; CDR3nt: TGTGCCAGCAGCCTTGGACCCGAGGATGAGCAGTTCTTC; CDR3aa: CASSLGPEDEQFF